Listed below are T cell receptor beta chains from one sample, sequenced in a study of blood T cell repertoires in COVID-19. Only in-frame clones appear in the TCRdb table, and some are missing; sequencing was by immunoSEQ multiplex PCR. The repertoire holds around 250,000 clones, with around 86% as singletons. Sequencing was carried out using peripheral blood. The receptors were sampled from a woman aged 70-85 years with active or convalescent COVID-19. CDR3s include the opening cysteine and the closing phenylalanine or tryptophan. The order of the fields is V gene, clone size, D gene, J gene, CDR3 DNA, CDR3 protein. A D gene is named only where the DNA matches it firmly. Clone size is not always given. Where it is, it says once, few, many or a class for expanded clones.

>TRBV27|NA|TRBD1|TRBJ1-2
TGTGCCAGCACCCCGACAGGGAAGCTGGACTACACCTTC
CASTPTGKLDYTF
>TRBV6-5|NA|NA|TRBJ1-1
TGTGCCAGCACCACAGGAGGGACTGAAGCTTTCTTT
CASTTGGTEAFF
>TRBV5-1|once|TRBD2|TRBJ2-7
TGCGCCAGCAGCATTAGCGGGGGGAACGACGAGCAGTACTTC
CASSISGGNDEQYF
>TRBV25-1|NA|NA|TRBJ2-2
TGTGCCAGCAGTCCTAGGTTGGGCAGGGCGAACACCGGGGAGCTGTTTTTT
CASSPRLGRANTGELFF
>TRBV2|NA|NA|TRBJ2-7
TGTGCCAGCAGTGACCAGACAGCCTACGAGCAGTACTTC
CASSDQTAYEQYF
>TRBV10-1|NA|NA|TRBJ2-1
TGCGCCAGCAGTGAGAGGCAAGGGGATGAGCAGTTCTTC
CASSERQGDEQFF
>TRBV2|NA|NA|TRBJ1-1
TGTGCCAGCAGCGGGTCTTCGGTTTCGGGTCGAAACACTGAAGCTTTCTTT
CASSGSSVSGRNTEAFF
>TRBV11-2|NA|NA|TRBJ1-1
TGTGCCAGCAGCTTAGATTCTGTCGCAGTTGAAGCTTTCTTT
CASSLDSVAVEAFF
>TRBV9|NA|TRBD2|TRBJ2-1
TGTGCCAGCAGCGTAGTGTGGTCTAGCGGGCGCCCTGAGCAGTTCTTC
CASSVVWSSGRPEQFF
>TRBV5-1|few|TRBD1|TRBJ1-2
TGCGCCAGCAGCTTAGACAGGGCCTTAAACAACTATGGCTACACCTTC
CASSLDRALNNYGYTF
>TRBV2|NA|TRBD2|TRBJ2-5
TGTGCCAGCCACCCCAGGGCTAGCGGGGGGGCTAAGACCCAGTACTTC
CASHPRASGGAKTQYF
>TRBV18|NA|NA|TRBJ1-3
TGTGCCAGCTCACCACCGGCAGGGGCTGGAAACACCATATATTTT
CASSPPAGAGNTIYF
>TRBV10-3|NA|NA|TRBJ1-5
TGTGCCATCCAGGACAGAGGAAATCAGCCCCAGCATTTT
CAIQDRGNQPQHF
>TRBV9|NA|NA|TRBJ1-3
TGTGCCAGCAGCCCCCCCGGGGGGAGTTTCTCTGGAAACACCATATATTTT
CASSPPGGSFSGNTIYF
>TRBV5-1|NA|TRBD2|TRBJ2-3
TGCGCCAGCAGGGACCAAGCGGGGGGGCTCACAGATACGCAGTATTTT
CASRDQAGGLTDTQYF
>TRBV7-9|NA|NA|TRBJ2-7
TGTGCCAGCAGCTTTGAAGCCTCCTACGAGCAGTACTTC
CASSFEASYEQYF
>TRBV7-9|once|NA|TRBJ2-5
TGTGCCAGCAGCTTAGAGGGTCGGACAGAAGAGACCCAGTACTTC
CASSLEGRTEETQYF
>TRBV5-4|NA|NA|TRBJ2-7
TGTGCCAGCAGCCCGGAGGTCTACAACGCCTACGAGCAGTACTTC
CASSPEVYNAYEQYF
>TRBV7-6|NA|NA|TRBJ2-2
TGTGCCAGCAGCTTGGGACACAACACCGGGGAGCTGTTTTTT
CASSLGHNTGELFF
>TRBV2|NA|TRBD1|TRBJ1-1
TGTGCCAGCAGTGAACTCCCAGACAGGGGGACTGAAGCTTTCTTT
CASSELPDRGTEAFF
>TRBV19|NA|NA|TRBJ1-3
TGTGCCAGTAGTATAATTGTATACTCTGGAAACACCATATATTTT
CASSIIVYSGNTIYF
>TRBV6-1|once|NA|TRBJ2-7
TGTGCCAGCAGTATGACGGGGAGGTCCGACGAGCAGTACTTC
CASSMTGRSDEQYF
>TRBV29-1|once|NA|TRBJ2-1
TGCAGCGTTGTCTCATGGGGGACTTCACTTAATGAGCAGTTCTTC
CSVVSWGTSLNEQFF
>TRBV7-9|NA|NA|TRBJ1-2
TGTGCCAGCAGCTTAGAAGAGGTGTCGAATGGCTACACCTTC
CASSLEEVSNGYTF
>TRBV18|NA|NA|TRBJ2-1
TGTGCCAGCTCAAAGGAGGGTAGATCCTACAATGAGCAGTTCTTC
CASSKEGRSYNEQFF
>TRBV21-1|NA|NA|TRBJ2-3
TGTGCCAGCAGCAAAGCGGGACAGTCTAGCACAGATACGCAGTATTTT
CASSKAGQSSTDTQYF
>TRBV6-1|NA|NA|TRBJ2-7
TGTGCCAGCAGCGAAAATCGGGACACAACTTTCTACGAGCAGTACTTC
CASSENRDTTFYEQYF
>TRBV29-1|once|TRBD1|TRBJ1-5
TGCAGCGTTCTCCTTAATTCCGGGACAGGGGTCTATAGCAATCAGCCCCAGCATTTT
CSVLLNSGTGVYSNQPQHF
>TRBV7-2|NA|NA|TRBJ1-3
TGTGCCAGCAGCTTAGAACCGACAGTTGGAAACACCATATATTTT
CASSLEPTVGNTIYF
>TRBV5-1|NA|NA|TRBJ2-7
TGCGCCTTTTTTAGAAGAGACGAGCAGTACTTC
CAFFRRDEQYF
>TRBV6-6|once|TRBD1|TRBJ1-4
TGTGCCAGTGGGTCTGGTCAGGGGGCAACTAATGAAAAACTGTTTTTT
CASGSGQGATNEKLFF
>TRBV5-1|NA|TRBD1|TRBJ2-3
TGCGCCAGCAGTTTGACAGGGCCAGATACGCAGTATTTT
CASSLTGPDTQYF
>TRBV20-1|NA|TRBD1|TRBJ2-5
TGCAGTGCTAGTCGAGGGACAGGGGGCGCCCGGTTACAAGAGACCCAGTACTTC
CSASRGTGGARLQETQYF
>TRBV6-2/TRBV6-3|NA|TRBD1|TRBJ1-6
TGTGCCAGCAGTCGGGACAGGTCTCTATCCCTCCACTTT
CASSRDRSLSLHF
>TRBV4-2|NA|TRBD2|TRBJ2-5
TGTGCCAGCAGTCCCTTAAGCGGGGTTCAGTCGGAGACCCAGTACTTC
CASSPLSGVQSETQYF
>TRBV6-2/TRBV6-3|once|TRBD2|TRBJ2-4
TGTGCCAGCACCCCTGGGCAGGGAGGGCGGAACATTCAGTACTTC
CASTPGQGGRNIQYF
>TRBV7-2|NA|TRBD1|TRBJ1-2
TGTGCCAGCAGCACCAGACAGGGGGCAAGAGGAGGCTACACCTTC
CASSTRQGARGGYTF
>TRBV29-1|NA|NA|TRBJ1-4
TGCAGCGTAGGGGCTAATGAAAAACTGTTTTTT
CSVGANEKLFF
>TRBV9|NA|NA|TRBJ2-1
TGTGCCAGCAGCCCCCAAGGCCAGGTTCGACACAATGAGCAGTTCTTC
CASSPQGQVRHNEQFF
>TRBV18|NA|NA|TRBJ2-2
TGTGCCAGCTCACCGCCCGCAACCGCCCGGGGAACCGGGGAGCTGTTTTTT
CASSPPATARGTGELFF
>TRBV11-2|NA|TRBD1|TRBJ2-7
TGTGCCAGCAGCTTAACAGGGGACGAGCAGTACTTC
CASSLTGDEQYF
>TRBV4-3|NA|NA|TRBJ1-2
TGCGCCAGCAGCCAAGAGTTATTAGATAACTATGGCTACACCTTC
CASSQELLDNYGYTF
>TRBV4-2|once|NA|TRBJ2-4
TGTGCCAGCAGCCAAGATGCCGGGGGACTAGCCAAAAACATTCAGTACTTC
CASSQDAGGLAKNIQYF
>TRBV10-2|NA|NA|TRBJ1-2
TGCGCCAGCAGTGCGACAGCTGACTATGGCTACACCTTC
CASSATADYGYTF
>TRBV10-1|few|NA|TRBJ2-2
TGCGCCAGCAGTGTCCAGGCAGCCGGGGAGCTGTTTTTT
CASSVQAAGELFF